Reported below is one TCR beta chain. Its target is not known. The data stem from a study of cytomegalovirus exposure and HLA in healthy donors. Notes on the study in general: Immune exposure was documented only through CMV serostatus.

The PCR had 60 Vbeta and 13 Jbeta primers. Some clones are missing from TCRdb's copy, which holds only in-frame ones; the method was immunoSEQ multiplex PCR. The profile shows 110,000 to 150,000 clones, 60% to 75% of them singletons. This CDR3 has 14 amino acids. V was pared by 8 bases and J by 1 base, with 15 bases between. Germline V gives CDR1 WSHSY, CDR2 SAAADI. This TCR derives from a young man in good health and CMV-seronegative. Sequencing input: PBMCs. This chain uses TRBV10-2 with TRBJ2-7; perhaps TRBD2 as D (5 bases). CDR3 loop: CASARLRTSYEQYF. The CDR3 DNA sequence: TGCGCCAGCGCGAGGTTGAGGACTTCCTACGAGCAGTACTTC.